This T cell receptor (beta chain) was obtained from a study of T cells in Graves' hyperthyroidism and ophthalmopathy. The wider study: Pretreatment peripheral blood was obtained at initial diagnosis. General study points: Within blood appeared most thyroid clonotypes that had expanded above 0.001.

Amplification yielded TCR beta CDR3 regions, with RNA transcripts as the source. TCR CDR3 underwent first-round RT-PCR with the HTBI primer set. TCRdb recomputed calls from the multiplex PCR reads with MiXCR, one row per CDR3 protein. The top ten clones hold roughly 11% of a sample with 300,000 to 450,000 distinct CDR3 sequences, 11% to 15% of them seen once. In its sample, this clonotype was seen many times. No antigen is known for it. In germline, CDR1 is MDHEN, CDR2 SYDVKM. The length of the CDR3 is 17 residues. The V gene end was trimmed by 4 bases and the J gene end by 3 bases; junction bases not matched to a gene: 11. Hyperthyroidism patients were newly diagnosed, had disease duration under 2 months, and were aged 18 to 65 years. Uncontrolled infections, other autoimmune diseases, pregnancy or lactation led to exclusion of patients.

The receptor's source is a woman between 55 and 75 years old with Graves' hyperthyroidism. Input material: blood. The V and J genes are TRBV28 and TRBJ2-3; 9 bases are shared with TRBD2. The CDR3 reads CASSSWAAGGGTDTQYF. In DNA form, the CDR3 reads TGTGCCAGCAGTTCTTGGGCTGCGGGAGGGGGTACAGATACGCAGTATTTT.